This T cell receptor (beta chain) was retrieved from a study of beta chain features in type 1 diabetes (dated by TCRdb to the late 2010s). Context from the whole study: Mean age, gender distribution, total cell number and subset yield did not differ between patients and healthy donors. In the study, TCRB repertoires of sorted circulating CD4+ T cell subsets from recently diagnosed type 1 diabetes patients were compared with those of matched healthy donors. A total of about 110 million sorted cells were examined across all samples, and the number of cells per subset was strongly correlated with RNA yield. Regulatory and stem cell-like memory subsets were obtained from only 8 patients and roughly 8 healthy donors, while naive and central memory subsets were obtained from all 28 donors.

A word on this clone: Its antigen target is currently unknown. It has no much larger one-base neighbor in the sample; base qualities were not kept.

Results the study describes overall, beyond this receptor: At VDJ recombination sites, type 1 diabetes patients had fewer insertions and more deleted nucleotides, which implies abnormalities in thymic rearrangement. Only small numbers of individuals were included in the HLA sub-analyses, which left unresolved whether HLA type had any influence on TCRB rearrangement. In all four CD4+ subsets, TCRB CDR3 length was moderately but significantly shorter in type 1 diabetes patients. Sequencing cDNA rather than genomic DNA could over-represent highly expressing activated cells, although activation and CD3 levels did not differ between groups. The naive, central memory and regulatory TCRB repertoires appeared to resemble one another more closely among patients than among healthy donors. Shorter templates might have been favored by PCR, but patient and control samples were amplified and corrected together, so both groups would have been affected equally by any skew.

The CDR3, cysteine through phenylalanine, is 15 amino acids long. CDR3 DNA only is kept here, 45 bases in frame from base 1. Via the germline V gene, CDR1 is SQVTM and CDR2 ANQGSEA. V lost 2 bases and J lost 0 bases; the stretch between them is 12 bases long. The High Capacity cDNA Reverse Transcription Kit was used to reverse transcribe all of the isolated RNA, meaning that expressed TCRB transcripts were what got sequenced. Naive, central memory and regulatory T cell samples underwent deep immunoSEQ sequencing, averaging around 3.6 million total reads per sample. Sorted cells were lysed in RLT buffer, and RNA was extracted using DNase-treated RNeasy Micro or Mini kits according to cell number. To prevent cross-contamination, every cell subset was processed on its own, while patient and healthy donor samples were processed together. TCRB sequences were amplified from cDNA with the immunoSEQ multiplex PCR, producing 87-bp fragments spanning the CDR3 region. Amplicons were sequenced on the Illumina HiSeq platform. The authors processed their data as follows. PCR bias was corrected computationally using synthetic template baselines, and reads within Hamming distance 2 were collapsed, with unmergeable singletons discarded. Reads were aligned against IMGT to assign V, D and J genes, CDR3 length and insertions or deletions at six rearrangement sites. Within each subset, clonotype counts were normalized to the number of sorted cells before true diversity and Gini coefficients were calculated with the tcR R package. The overlap coefficient, calculated on TCRB nucleotide sequences, was used to quantify repertoire sharing. As stored in TCRdb, this immuneACCESS dataset retains in-frame rearrangements with V and J assigned. A fraction of the clones does not appear; measured against another copy, unresolved V genes explain less than half of the discrepancy, and the remainder lacks a known reason. D and trimming were read from the DNA, whereas the V and J calls and clone size are those reported in that table. Present in this sample are about 340,000 clones, around 8.5% of which were seen just once. Roughly 1% of the sample is in the top ten clones.

Each donor gave one peripheral blood draw, averaging approximately 0.12 L, which was collected into heparinised tubes. A BD FACSAria II was used to sort naive, central memory, regulatory and stem cell-like memory CD4+ T cells with a panel that included CD45RO, CCR7, CD25, CD127, CD95 and CD27. A purity above 95% was achieved for all sorted populations. Right away, PBMCs were isolated by Lymphoprep density gradient centrifugation and were stained directly, with no culture step. To minimize batch effects, samples were stained and sorted in pairs, one healthy donor with one patient per experiment. Sequenced sample: central memory CD4+ T cells from blood. The TCR originated in a man in his thirties or forties with type 1 diabetes. Recombination joined TRBV29-1 with TRBJ2-3, with TRBD1 perhaps the D gene, on 5 matching bases. The CDR3 protein sequence reads: CSVEMVGRSTDTQYF. Here is the DNA: TGCAGCGTTGAAATGGTGGGGCGGAGCACAGATACGCAGTATTTT.